These 9 T cell receptor beta chains share one sample of origin, sequenced in a study of blood T cell repertoires in COVID-19 (dated by TCRdb to 2020 to 2022). Libraries came from the immunoSEQ multiplex PCR assay. TCRdb stores this immuneACCESS table with in-frame sequences only. Part of the clones is absent; in the studies checked, under half of the shortfall reflects unresolved V genes, and no reason is known for the rest. The sample has fewer than 250,000 clones on record, 80% to 90% of them singletons. The biggest ten clones account for 0.7% to 0.8% of the sample. Material for sequencing was peripheral blood. The source of these receptors is a woman in her seventies with acute or convalescent COVID-19.

The V and J genes are TRBV3-1 (or the pseudogene TRBV3-2) and TRBJ1-4; D might be TRBD1 (5 bases). Germline lookup yields CDR1 LGHDT and CDR2 YNNKEL (reference sequence). This CDR3 has 13 residues. V was shortened by 8 bases and J by 7 bases, with 14 bases between the two germline ends. The CDR3 coding sequence is TGTGCCAGCTTTGATGACAGTGGTGAAAAACTGTTTTTT. Residues: CASFDDSGEKLFF.

The chain carries TRBV20-1 and TRBJ1-2; possible D gene TRBD1, 5 bases. CDR3 length: 11 amino acids. The V gene lost 7 bases and the J gene lost 4 bases, with 10 bases spanning the gap. Germline V lookup: CDR1 DFQATT, CDR2 SNEGSKA (reference sequence). Here the CDR3 DNA reads TGCAGTGGTCAGGGTGGCTATGGCTACACCTTC. It yields the protein CSGQGGYGYTF.

This clone has just a few counts. This chain links TRBV3-1 (or the pseudogene TRBV3-2) with TRBJ1-3; no clear D gene. The CDR3 runs 15 residues. The germline CDR1 and CDR2 sequences are LGHDT and YNNKEL (reference sequence). The germline V and J ends were trimmed by 0 bases and 3 bases, with 9 bases remaining between them. The CDR3 coding sequence is TGTGCCAGCAGCCAAGATTTCAGATTTGGAAACACCATATATTTT. This codes for CASSQDFRFGNTIYF.

This clone was observed a few times. The chain couples TRBV29-1 to TRBJ1-1; TRBD1 might be the D (5 bases). The CDR3 contains 13 residues. Germline V lookup: CDR1 SQVTM, CDR2 ANQGSEA. V was clipped by 4 bases and J by 0 bases, with 9 bases between them. CDR3 sequence (DNA): TGCAGCGTTGCCGGACAAATGAACACTGAAGCTTTCTTT. As protein: CSVAGQMNTEAFF.

The chain has TRBV5-1 and TRBJ1-2; perhaps TRBD1 as D (5 bases). The germline V gene encodes CDR1 SGHRS and CDR2 YFSETQ. Trimming took 3 bases from V and 8 from J, leaving 14 bases between them. This CDR3 has 13 residues. The CDR3 here is CASSYGVGVGYTF. The CDR3 nucleotides read TGCGCCAGCAGCTATGGAGTAGGGGTAGGCTACACCTTC. Drawing the rest from reference TRBV5-1 and TRBJ1-2, the complete variable domain is KAGVTQTPRYLIKTRGQQVTLSCSPISGHRSVSWYQQTPGQGLQFLFEYFSETQRNKGNFPGRFSGRQFSNSRSEMNVSTLELGDSALYLCASSYGVGVGYTFGSGTRLTVV.

The V and J genes are TRBV19 and TRBJ1-6, with 12 bases fitting TRBD1. The CDR3 has 17 amino acids. Unmatched junction bases numbered 9, after V lost 5 bases and J lost 7 bases. Germline CDR1 is LNHDA and CDR2 is SQIVND (reference sequence). This CDR3 reads CASSATGTGGRNSPLHF. The CDR3 DNA is TGTGCCAGTAGTGCAACCGGGACAGGGGGCAGAAATTCACCCCTCCACTTT.

The V call is TRBV7-2, the J call TRBJ2-3; a possible D gene is TRBD2 (5 bases). The CDR3 contains 14 residues. Trimming cost V 2 bases and J 7 bases, with 13 bases left between them. Germline V gene sequence: CDR1 SGHTA, CDR2 FQGNSA. CDR3 nucleotide sequence: TGTGCCAGCAGCTTATTGTCGGGAAGGCATACGCAGTATTTT. It is translated as CASSLLSGRHTQYF.

V and J are TRBV6-6 and TRBJ2-3; 8 bases match TRBD2. The CDR3 extends over 16 amino acids. The germline gives CDR1 MNHNY, CDR2 SVGAGI (reference sequence). V lost 2 bases to trimming and J lost 2 bases; unmatched junction nucleotides: 6. CDR3 nucleotide sequence: TGTGCCAGCAGTTACGATAGCGGGACATACACAGATACGCAGTATTTT. This translates into CASSYDSGTYTDTQYF.

The gene calls are TRBV3-1 (or the pseudogene TRBV3-2) and TRBJ1-6, with D possibly TRBD1 on 5 matching bases. The germline V and J ends were trimmed by 0 bases and 4 bases, with 19 bases remaining between them. Germline CDR1 is LGHDT and CDR2 is YNNKEL (reference sequence). CDR3 length: 19 residues. The CDR3 region has the DNA TGTGCCAGCAGCCAAGATCGACAGTTCGCCCAAAAGTATAATTCACCCCTCCACTTT. Translating gives CASSQDRQFAQKYNSPLHF.